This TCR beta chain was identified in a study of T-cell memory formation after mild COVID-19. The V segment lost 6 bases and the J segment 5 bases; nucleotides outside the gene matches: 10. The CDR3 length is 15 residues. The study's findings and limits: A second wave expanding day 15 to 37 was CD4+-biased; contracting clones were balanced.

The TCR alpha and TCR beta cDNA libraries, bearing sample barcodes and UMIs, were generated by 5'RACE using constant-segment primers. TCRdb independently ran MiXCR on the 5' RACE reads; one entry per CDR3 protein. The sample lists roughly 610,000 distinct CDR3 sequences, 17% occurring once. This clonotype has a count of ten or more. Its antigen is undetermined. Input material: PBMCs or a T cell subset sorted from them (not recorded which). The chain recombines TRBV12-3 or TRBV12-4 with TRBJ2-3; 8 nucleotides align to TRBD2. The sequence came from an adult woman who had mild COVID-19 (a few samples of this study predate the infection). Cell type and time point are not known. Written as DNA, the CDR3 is TGTGCCAGCAGCCCCGGGGGGGCGAGTAAAGATACGCAGTATTTT. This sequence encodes CASSPGGASKDTQYF.